The next 9 T cell receptor beta chains were all read from a single sample in a study of blood T cell repertoires in COVID-19. Assay used: immunoSEQ multiplex PCR; TCRdb lists only in-frame clones, some missing. The sample lists approximately 290,000 clones, approximately 86% occurring once. The sample comprised peripheral blood. Receptor source: a man between 18 and 35 years old with active or convalescent COVID-19.

This rearrangement joins TRBV27 to TRBJ2-7; 10 positions agree with TRBD2. The CDR3 runs to 16 residues. CDR1 is MNHEY, CDR2 SMNVEV, per germline (reference sequence). The V segment lost 5 bases and the J segment 3 bases; nucleotides outside the gene matches: 10. The CDR3, as DNA: TGTGCCAGCAGTGTAGGCCCTCTAGCGGGAGTCTACGAGCAGTACTTC. Translation gives CASSVGPLAGVYEQYF.

The genes are TRBV5-1 and TRBJ2-5; 10 bases map to TRBD2. The CDR3 contains 17 residues. Germline V gene sequence: CDR1 SGHRS, CDR2 YFSETQ. V gave up 2 bases and J gave up 0 bases; unmatched junction bases: 7. CDR3 protein: CASSLSQTSGYQETQYF. Here the CDR3 DNA reads TGCGCCAGCAGCTTATCTCAGACTAGCGGGTACCAAGAGACCCAGTACTTC.

The table lists this clone with a count of one. DNA of the CDR3: TGTGCCAGCAGCTTCTCAGGGGGCGCTTTTGGCTACACCTTC. This translates into CASSFSGGAFGYTF. The chain uses TRBV13 and TRBJ1-2; 8 bases fit TRBD1. Losses at the gene ends were 3 bases for V and 7 bases for J; bases not matched to a gene: 7. CDR1 PRHDT and CDR2 FYEKMQ come from the germline V gene (reference sequence). The CDR3 spans 14 residues. Together with reference TRBV13 and TRBJ1-2, the CDR3 gives the full variable domain: AAGVIQSPRHLIKEKRETATLKCYPIPRHDTVYWYQQGPGQDPQFLISFYEKMQSDKGSIPDRFSAQQFSDYHSELNMSSLELGDSALYFCASSFSGGAFGYTFGSGTRLTVV.

V is TRBV5-1 and J is TRBJ2-2; D possibly corresponds to TRBD2 (5 bases). The germline CDR1 and CDR2 sequences are SGHRS and YFSETQ. Trimming cost V 0 bases and J 6 bases, with 9 bases left between them. There are 14 residues in the CDR3. CDR3: CASSLGGYAGELFF. As DNA, the CDR3 is TGCGCCAGCAGCTTGGGCGGGTACGCCGGGGAGCTGTTTTTT.

The gene calls are TRBV2 and TRBJ2-3; D call uncertain. The V gene's germline CDR1 is SNHLY and CDR2 FYNNEI. V was clipped by 8 bases and J by 3 bases, with 9 bases between them. The CDR3 totals 12 residues. The CDR3 sequence: CASESSTDTQYF. The CDR3 region has the DNA TGTGCCAGCGAGTCCTCAACAGATACGCAGTATTTT.

J is TRBJ2-1 and V is TRBV9; 13 nucleotides agree with TRBD2. The length of the CDR3 is 17 residues. CDR1 SGDLS and CDR2 YYNGEE come from the germline V gene. The V segment lost 3 bases and the J segment 7 bases; nucleotides outside the gene matches: 10. CDR3 coding DNA: TGTGCCAGCAGCGCGCCCCAACTAGCGGGAGGGCCTAATGAGCAGTTCTTC. Translating gives CASSAPQLAGGPNEQFF. Using reference TRBV9 and TRBJ2-1 for the parts outside the CDR3, the full variable domain is DSGVTQTPKHLITATGQRVTLRCSPRSGDLSVYWYQQSLDQGLQFLIQYYNGEERAKGNILERFSAQQFPDLHSELNLSSLELGDSALYFCASSAPQLAGGPNEQFFGPGTRLTVL.

The chain links TRBV28 to TRBJ2-2; 12 bases are a match to TRBD1. V trimming: 6 bases; J trimming: 6 bases; junction bases outside the gene matches: 8. The CDR3 length is 16 residues. CDR1 MDHEN and CDR2 SYDVKM come from the germline V gene. CDR3 in DNA: TGTGCCAGCAGGTGGATGGGACAGGGGGCGCCCGGGGAGCTGTTTTTT. This codes for CASRWMGQGAPGELFF.

The J gene is TRBJ1-2, the V gene TRBV4-3; no firm D call. CDR3 length: 14 amino acids. The V gene lost 0 bases and the J gene lost 6 bases, with 11 bases spanning the gap. CDR1 and CDR2 from the germline V gene are LGHNA and YSLEER. Here the CDR3 reads CASSQDFAVNGYTF. The CDR3 DNA sequence: TGCGCCAGCAGCCAAGATTTCGCGGTGAATGGCTACACCTTC.

The chain uses TRBV7-7 and TRBJ2-5; TRBD2 agrees at 7 bases. CDR1 is SSHAT, CDR2 FNYEAQ, per germline (reference sequence). The CDR3 contains 17 residues. The V gene end was trimmed by 2 bases and the J gene end by 1 base; junction bases not matched to a gene: 10. In DNA form, the CDR3 reads TGTGCCAGCAGCTTATTGGGCGGGAGCGTACTCCAAGAGACCCAGTACTTC. Encoded protein: CASSLLGGSVLQETQYF.